This T cell receptor beta chain stems from a study of T cells after yellow fever vaccination. Overall study results and limits: Weaker in magnitude, the secondary response showed a faster peak on day 5 versus 15.

In its sample, this clonotype was seen a few times. The target antigen is unknown. Synthesis of TCR cDNA relied on 5'RACE template switching, which attached a universal primer site and UMIs. TCRdb reprocessed the 5' RACE reads via MiXCR and lists one record per CDR3 protein. The repertoire consists of around 600,000 distinct CDR3 sequences, with about 12% occurring once and the leading ten covering more than 13%. CDR3 length: 14 residues. After removal of 7 bases from V and 3 bases from J, the junction contained 9 bases not matched to a gene. Per germline, CDR1 SNHLY and CDR2 FYNNEI. This specimen consisted of PBMCs, obtained on the day of the yellow fever booster vaccination. This clonotype originated in a man aged 25 to 40 who received the YFV17D yellow fever vaccine. The chain is built from TRBV2 and TRBJ2-7; TRBD2 aligns across 7 bases. CDR3 amino acids: CASMRVAGGYEQYF. The DNA of the CDR3 is TGTGCCAGCATGCGAGTAGCGGGTGGCTACGAGCAGTACTTC.